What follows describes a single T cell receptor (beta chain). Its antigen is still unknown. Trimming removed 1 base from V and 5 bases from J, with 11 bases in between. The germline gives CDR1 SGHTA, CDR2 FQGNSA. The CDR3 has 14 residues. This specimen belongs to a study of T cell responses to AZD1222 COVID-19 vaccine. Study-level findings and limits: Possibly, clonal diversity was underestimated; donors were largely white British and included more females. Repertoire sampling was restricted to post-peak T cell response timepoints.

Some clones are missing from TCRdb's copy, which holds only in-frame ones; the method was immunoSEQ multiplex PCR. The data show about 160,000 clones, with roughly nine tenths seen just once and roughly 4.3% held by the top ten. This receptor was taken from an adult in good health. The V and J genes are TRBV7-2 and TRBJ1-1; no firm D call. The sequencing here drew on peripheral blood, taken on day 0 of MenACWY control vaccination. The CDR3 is CASSLVRGRTEAFF. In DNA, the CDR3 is TGTGCCAGCAGCTTAGTTCGGGGTAGGACTGAAGCTTTCTTT.